Listed below are T cell receptor beta chains from one sample, sequenced in a study of T cells after yellow fever vaccination. One entry per CDR3 protein results from TCRdb running MiXCR on the 5' RACE reads. The sample holds 610,000 or so distinct CDR3 sequences, 9% to 15% seen once. Material: PBMCs, obtained on the day of the yellow fever booster vaccination. These receptors were taken from a man aged 25 to 45 who received the YFV17D yellow fever vaccine. CDR3s include the opening cysteine and the closing phenylalanine or tryptophan. D genes are given only for firm matches. Size tells how often a clone was seen (once, few, many) or the class of an expanded clone, and some rows leave it out.

d_gene: TRBD2
j_gene: TRBJ2-7
v_gene: TRBV7-2
abundance: few
CDR3aa: CASSYSSGYEQYF
CDR3nt: TGTGCCAGCAGTTACTCTAGCGGGTACGAGCAGTACTTC

d_gene: TRBD2
j_gene: TRBJ2-3
v_gene: TRBV7-9
abundance: few
CDR3aa: CASSPTSGKQYF
CDR3nt: TGTGCCAGCAGCCCCACTAGCGGCAAGCAGTATTTT

d_gene: .
j_gene: TRBJ1-4
v_gene: TRBV12-3/TRBV12-4
abundance: few
CDR3aa: CATRKVGGYEKLFF
CDR3nt: TGTGCCACCAGGAAGGTCGGGGGTTATGAAAAACTGTTTTTT

d_gene: .
j_gene: TRBJ2-5
v_gene: TRBV28
abundance: few
CDR3aa: CATWTRPGTQYF
CDR3nt: TGTGCCACATGGACACGGCCGGGGACCCAGTACTTC

d_gene: TRBD1
j_gene: TRBJ1-1
v_gene: TRBV7-9
abundance: .
CDR3aa: CASSLLPDRVAFF
CDR3nt: TGTGCCAGCAGCTTACTACCCGACAGGGTTGCTTTCTTT

d_gene: .
j_gene: TRBJ2-3
v_gene: TRBV29-1
abundance: .
CDR3aa: CSAQLTDTQYF
CDR3nt: TGCAGCGCCCAACTCACGGATACGCAGTATTTT

d_gene: .
j_gene: TRBJ2-5
v_gene: TRBV5-1
abundance: many
CDR3aa: CASSPGGGKETQYF
CDR3nt: TGCGCCAGCAGTCCGGGTGGAGGTAAAGAGACCCAGTACTTC

d_gene: .
j_gene: TRBJ2-3
v_gene: TRBV11-2
abundance: .
CDR3aa: CASSLGTLGADTQYF
CDR3nt: TGTGCCAGCAGCTTAGGTACCTTAGGGGCAGATACGCAGTATTTT

d_gene: TRBD1
j_gene: TRBJ2-1
v_gene: TRBV5-1
abundance: many
CDR3aa: CASSSGLRQGYNEQFF
CDR3nt: TGCGCCAGCAGCTCTGGCCTCAGACAGGGTTACAATGAGCAGTTCTTC

d_gene: .
j_gene: TRBJ2-3
v_gene: TRBV12-3/TRBV12-4
abundance: many
CDR3aa: CASSLGTSTDTQYF
CDR3nt: TGCGCCAGCAGCTTGGGGACAAGCACAGATACGCAGTATTTT

d_gene: .
j_gene: TRBJ1-2
v_gene: TRBV4-3
abundance: few
CDR3aa: CASSQERRYGYTF
CDR3nt: TGCGCCAGCAGCCAAGAACGGAGGTATGGCTACACCTTC

d_gene: TRBD1
j_gene: TRBJ1-4
v_gene: TRBV20-1
abundance: .
CDR3aa: CSAMTGQGEKLFF
CDR3nt: TGCAGTGCTATGACAGGACAGGGGGAAAAACTGTTTTTT

d_gene: .
j_gene: TRBJ2-7
v_gene: TRBV20-1
abundance: .
CDR3aa: CSASPIGAREQYF
CDR3nt: TGCAGTGCTTCTCCTATTGGGGCGAGGGAGCAGTACTTC

d_gene: .
j_gene: TRBJ2-1
v_gene: TRBV12-3/TRBV12-4
abundance: .
CDR3aa: CASRTVGNEQFF
CDR3nt: TGTGCCAGCAGAACAGTTGGCAATGAGCAGTTCTTC

d_gene: .
j_gene: TRBJ2-5
v_gene: TRBV5-6
abundance: .
CDR3aa: CASSSPGIQETQYF
CDR3nt: TGTGCCAGCAGCTCGCCCGGGATCCAAGAGACCCAGTACTTC

d_gene: .
j_gene: TRBJ1-6
v_gene: TRBV6-1
abundance: .
CDR3aa: CASSPRQTDSPLHF
CDR3nt: TGTGCCAGCAGTCCGAGACAGACAGATTCACCCCTCCACTTT

d_gene: .
j_gene: TRBJ2-5
v_gene: TRBV20-1
abundance: many
CDR3aa: CSASGSRYGTQYF
CDR3nt: TGCAGTGCTAGCGGGTCTAGATACGGGACCCAGTACTTC

d_gene: .
j_gene: TRBJ2-5
v_gene: TRBV20-1
abundance: .
CDR3aa: CSASSRASQETQYF
CDR3nt: TGCAGTGCCAGTAGTAGGGCGAGCCAAGAGACCCAGTACTTC

d_gene: TRBD2
j_gene: TRBJ2-1
v_gene: TRBV15
abundance: .
CDR3aa: CATSRPGLAGGNEQFF
CDR3nt: TGTGCCACCAGCAGGCCGGGACTAGCTGGGGGAAATGAGCAGTTCTTC

d_gene: .
j_gene: TRBJ1-1
v_gene: TRBV9
abundance: .
CDR3aa: CASSGTTGTYTEAFF
CDR3nt: TGTGCCAGCAGCGGAACAACAGGGACCTACACTGAAGCTTTCTTT

d_gene: TRBD2
j_gene: TRBJ2-1
v_gene: TRBV20-1
abundance: .
CDR3aa: CCARDLSGRLYDEQFF
CDR3nt: TGCTGTGCTAGAGATCTGAGCGGGAGGTTGTACGATGAGCAGTTCTTC

d_gene: .
j_gene: TRBJ2-1
v_gene: TRBV29-1
abundance: few
CDR3aa: CSVESGAYNEQFF
CDR3nt: TGCAGCGTTGAGTCGGGGGCCTACAATGAGCAGTTCTTC

d_gene: .
j_gene: TRBJ1-5
v_gene: TRBV29-1
abundance: .
CDR3aa: CSVSQGRQPQHF
CDR3nt: TGCAGCGTTTCGCAGGGGAGACAGCCCCAGCATTTT

d_gene: .
j_gene: TRBJ1-3
v_gene: TRBV27
abundance: .
CDR3aa: CASNRTGSSSGNTIYF
CDR3nt: TGTGCCAGCAACCGGACGGGGTCCTCCTCTGGAAACACCATATATTTT

d_gene: .
j_gene: TRBJ1-2
v_gene: TRBV6-2/TRBV6-3
abundance: few
CDR3aa: CASSYLGENTDGYTF
CDR3nt: TGTGCCAGCAGTTACCTGGGGGAGAACACGGATGGCTACACCTTC

d_gene: .
j_gene: TRBJ2-1
v_gene: TRBV27
abundance: few
CDR3aa: CASRPRATSGNEQFF
CDR3nt: TGTGCCAGCAGACCGCGGGCTACGTCGGGAAATGAGCAGTTCTTC

d_gene: .
j_gene: TRBJ2-2
v_gene: TRBV9
abundance: .
CDR3aa: CASSVSAGTGNTGELFF
CDR3nt: TGTGCCAGCAGCGTATCGGCGGGCACAGGGAACACCGGGGAGCTGTTTTTT

d_gene: TRBD2
j_gene: TRBJ2-1
v_gene: TRBV7-9
abundance: .
CDR3aa: CASSLLAGDDDEQFF
CDR3nt: TGTGCCAGCAGCTTATTAGCGGGAGATGATGATGAGCAGTTCTTC

d_gene: .
j_gene: TRBJ1-6
v_gene: TRBV12-3/TRBV12-4
abundance: .
CDR3aa: CASSFTDSYNSPLHF
CDR3nt: TGTGCCAGCAGTTTTACGGACAGCTATAATTCACCCCTCCACTTT

d_gene: .
j_gene: TRBJ2-1
v_gene: TRBV5-1
abundance: few
CDR3aa: CASSLAGSSPYNEQFF
CDR3nt: TGCGCCAGCAGCTTGGCTGGGTCGTCTCCCTACAATGAGCAGTTCTTC

d_gene: .
j_gene: TRBJ1-1
v_gene: TRBV7-2
abundance: few
CDR3aa: CASTDRFMNTEAFF
CDR3nt: TGTGCCAGCACCGACAGGTTCATGAACACTGAAGCTTTCTTT

d_gene: .
j_gene: TRBJ1-2
v_gene: TRBV20-1
abundance: few
CDR3aa: CSAREGNRGYGYTF
CDR3nt: TGCAGTGCTAGAGAGGGAAATCGCGGCTATGGCTACACCTTC

d_gene: .
j_gene: TRBJ2-2
v_gene: TRBV24-1
abundance: .
CDR3aa: CATSDLGAGSTGELFF
CDR3nt: TGTGCCACCAGTGATTTGGGAGCGGGTTCCACCGGGGAGCTGTTTTTT

d_gene: .
j_gene: TRBJ2-7
v_gene: TRBV7-2
abundance: few
CDR3aa: CASSPNYGAYEQYF
CDR3nt: TGTGCCAGCAGCCCCAACTATGGGGCCTACGAGCAGTACTTC

d_gene: .
j_gene: TRBJ2-1
v_gene: TRBV7-9
abundance: many
CDR3aa: CASSQDQGHNQQFF
CDR3nt: TGTGCCAGCAGCCAAGATCAGGGACATAACCAGCAGTTCTTC

d_gene: TRBD2
j_gene: TRBJ2-2
v_gene: TRBV7-9
abundance: few
CDR3aa: CASSDARLAANTGELFF
CDR3nt: TGTGCCAGCAGCGATGCCCGACTAGCGGCGAACACCGGGGAGCTGTTTTTT

d_gene: TRBD2
j_gene: TRBJ2-3
v_gene: TRBV11-2
abundance: few
CDR3aa: CASSSGWLAGFTDTQYF
CDR3nt: TGTGCCAGCAGCTCGGGGTGGCTAGCGGGTTTCACAGATACGCAGTATTTT

d_gene: .
j_gene: TRBJ2-7
v_gene: TRBV12-3/TRBV12-4
abundance: .
CDR3aa: CASGKGSWGYEQYF
CDR3nt: TGTGCCAGCGGAAAAGGCTCGTGGGGGTACGAGCAGTACTTC

d_gene: TRBD1
j_gene: TRBJ1-5
v_gene: TRBV7-2
abundance: many
CDR3aa: CASSFFGTGEGQPQHF
CDR3nt: TGTGCCAGCAGCTTTTTTGGGACAGGGGAAGGGCAGCCCCAGCATTTT

d_gene: .
j_gene: TRBJ1-3
v_gene: TRBV5-1
abundance: .
CDR3aa: CASSDTSPPGNTIYF
CDR3nt: TGCGCCAGCAGCGATACTTCTCCCCCTGGAAACACCATATATTTT

d_gene: .
j_gene: TRBJ1-5
v_gene: TRBV20-1
abundance: .
CDR3aa: CSARGIAGNQPQHF
CDR3nt: TGCAGTGCTAGGGGGATAGCTGGCAATCAGCCCCAGCATTTT